One sample yielded the 20 T cell receptor beta chains listed below, sequenced in a study of blood T cell repertoires in COVID-19. Assay used: immunoSEQ multiplex PCR; TCRdb lists only in-frame clones, some missing. The sample has fewer than 110,000 clones, approximately 88% seen once. Specimen: peripheral blood. Receptors originate from a man aged 45-60 years with active or convalescent COVID-19.

The chain has TRBV5-1 and TRBJ2-1; 10 nucleotides align to TRBD2. There are 15 residues in the CDR3. CDR1 is SGHRS, CDR2 YFSETQ, per germline. The V and J ends lost 5 bases and 5 bases, in that order; junction bases with no gene match: 7. The CDR3 here is CASRTGTSVNNEQFF. For the CDR3, the DNA is TGCGCCAGCAGGACCGGGACTAGCGTAAACAATGAGCAGTTCTTC.

Only one count was recorded for this clone. The chain employs TRBV6-5 and TRBJ1-4, with D hard to call. Trimming removed 8 bases at V and 5 bases at J, with 12 bases between. CDR1 and CDR2 from the germline V gene are MNHEY and SVGAGI. The CDR3 is 13 amino acids. The CDR3, as DNA: TGTGCCAGCTCCGGGAGGCGGAATGAAAAACTGTTTTTT. This sequence encodes CASSGRRNEKLFF.

The chain uses TRBV18 and TRBJ1-5; 7 bases are a match to TRBD1. This CDR3 contains 15 residues. Germline lookup yields CDR1 KGHSH and CDR2 LQKENI. After removal of 4 bases from V and 7 bases from J, the junction contained 10 bases not matched to a gene. The DNA for the CDR3 is TGTGCCAGCTCACGCCTAGAGGGGGCTGGGCAGCCCCAGCATTTT. Translation: CASSRLEGAGQPQHF.

This rearrangement joins TRBV28 to TRBJ1-5; TRBD1 aligns across 8 bases. This CDR3 region has 17 residues. Germline lookup yields CDR1 MDHEN and CDR2 SYDVKM. J lost 0 bases, V lost 1 base, and 5 bases had no gene match. The chain's CDR3 is CASSLLTGDYSNQPQHF. The CDR3 coding sequence is TGTGCCAGCAGTTTATTGACAGGGGATTATAGCAATCAGCCCCAGCATTTT.

The rearrangement links TRBV11-2 to TRBJ1-3, with 8 bases identical to TRBD1. Germline V gives CDR1 SGHAT, CDR2 FQNNGV. The CDR3 sequence is 19 residues long. Losses at the gene ends were 6 bases for V and 1 base for J; bases not matched to a gene: 17. CDR3 sequence (DNA): TGTGCCAGCAGGGGTAGGGTTGGGGACAGGCAAGAGTCTGGAAACACCATATATTTT. This encodes CASRGRVGDRQESGNTIYF.

This clone was detected only once. The chain recombines TRBV19 with TRBJ1-5, with D uncertain. Germline CDR1 is LNHDA and CDR2 is SQIVND (reference sequence). V was pared by 6 bases and J by 1 base, with 4 bases between. CDR3 length: 12 amino acids. The CDR3 loop is CASSMSNQPQHF. The CDR3 DNA reads as TGTGCCAGTAGCATGAGCAATCAGCCCCAGCATTTT.

The chain uses TRBV4-1 and TRBJ2-2; 7 nucleotides line up with TRBD2. Germline V gene sequence: CDR1 MGHRA, CDR2 YSYEKL. V lost 1 base and J lost 6; bases outside the gene matches: 5. The CDR3 has 15 amino acids. The CDR3 is CASSQVEAGAGELFF. CDR3 sequence (DNA): TGCGCCAGCAGCCAAGTCGAGGCGGGAGCCGGGGAGCTGTTTTTT.

V and J are TRBV4-2 and TRBJ2-3; D is possibly TRBD2 (6 bases). CDR1 LGHNA and CDR2 YNFKEQ come from the germline V gene. The CDR3 is 18 residues long. V lost 4 bases and J 0 bases, leaving 20 bases between the germline ends. CDR3 loop: CASSPSRLAYFSTDTQYF. In nucleotides, the CDR3 is TGTGCCAGCAGCCCCTCCAGGCTAGCGTACTTCAGCACAGATACGCAGTATTTT.

The chain recombines TRBV15 with TRBJ2-7, with TRBD2 identical over 12 bases. Germline CDR1 is LNHNV and CDR2 is YYDKDF (reference sequence). This CDR3 has 17 residues. The V gene end was trimmed by 1 base and the J gene end by 3 bases; junction bases not matched to a gene: 7. CDR3 sequence reads: CATSRGPSGRASYEQYF. CDR3 bases: TGTGCCACCAGCAGAGGCCCTAGCGGGAGGGCCAGCTACGAGCAGTACTTC.

The chain recombines TRBV6-5 with TRBJ2-3, with 10 bases lining up with TRBD2. Germline V CDR1 and CDR2: MNHEY, SVGAGI. The V segment lost 6 bases and the J segment 1 base; nucleotides outside the gene matches: 4. This CDR3 is built from 15 residues. The CDR3 DNA sequence: TGTGCCAGCAGACCCGGGACTAGCGGCACAGATACGCAGTATTTT. It is translated as CASRPGTSGTDTQYF.

This clone has only one observation. This chain links TRBV6-2 or TRBV6-3 with TRBJ2-7; D remains unclear. V gave up 3 bases and J gave up 0 bases, with 6 bases separating them. The CDR3 totals 13 residues. Germline CDR1 reads MNHEY; CDR2 reads SVGEGT. The CDR3 spells CASSYRSSYEQYF. In nucleotides, the CDR3 is TGTGCCAGCAGTTATCGGAGCTCCTACGAGCAGTACTTC.

This sequence joins TRBV10-3 and TRBJ1-1, with D uncertain. The CDR3 has 15 residues. Germline V gene sequence: CDR1 ENHRY, CDR2 SYGVKD. V was cut by 2 bases and J by 0 bases, with 10 bases left in between. The CDR3 nucleotides are TGTGCCATCAGTGAGCGGGAGCAAATGAACACTGAAGCTTTCTTT. This codes for CAISEREQMNTEAFF.

This clone has only a few counts. The chain uses TRBV6-2 or TRBV6-3 and TRBJ1-1; D possibly corresponds to TRBD1 (6 bases). V lost 4 bases and J lost 9, with 21 bases in between. There are 15 residues in the CDR3. Germline V lookup: CDR1 MNHEY, CDR2 SVGEGT. As DNA, the CDR3 is TGTGCCAGCAGTTCCCCCGCAGGGGCCTCCAAGCAAGCTTTCTTT. Translation gives CASSSPAGASKQAFF.

This clone was seen once. This sequence joins TRBV6-5 and TRBJ1-5; unclear D gene. CDR1 and CDR2 (germline): MNHEY, SVGAGI. The length of the CDR3 is 15 residues. Trimming stripped 5 bases from V and 4 bases from J, with 15 bases between. CDR3 in amino acids: CASSPGSLSNQPQHF. The CDR3 region has the DNA TGTGCCAGCAGTCCCGGGTCGCTCTCTAATCAGCCCCAGCATTTT.

This clone was counted a single time. J is TRBJ1-2 and V is TRBV9; D ambiguous. This CDR3 has 14 residues. Germline CDR1 reads SGDLS; CDR2 reads YYNGEE. V lost 3 bases to trimming and J lost 8 bases, with 17 bases between them. In nucleotides, the CDR3 is TGTGCCAGCAGCGACGAGGCGGGAATATGGGGCTACACCTTC. Translated: CASSDEAGIWGYTF. The variable domain in full, completed from reference TRBV9 and TRBJ1-2, reads DSGVTQTPKHLITATGQRVTLRCSPRSGDLSVYWYQQSLDQGLQFLIQYYNGEERAKGNILERFSAQQFPDLHSELNLSSLELGDSALYFCASSDEAGIWGYTFGSGTRLTVV.

The gene calls are TRBV19 and TRBJ1-1; D is unclear. This CDR3 has 13 residues. Germline V gives CDR1 LNHDA, CDR2 SQIVND (reference sequence). The V end was cut by 8 bases, the J end by 5 bases, with 15 bases between. The CDR3 sequence: CASGNPLRTEAFF. The DNA for the CDR3 is TGTGCCAGTGGCAACCCGTTGAGGACTGAAGCTTTCTTT.

V is TRBV28 and J is TRBJ2-1, with 10 nucleotides matching TRBD2. Germline V gene data show CDR1 as MDHEN and CDR2 as SYDVKM. V was clipped by 5 bases and J by 1 base; unmatched bases: 8. The CDR3 has 17 amino acids. The CDR3 DNA follows: TGTGCCAGCAGTATACCAAGCGGGAGGGTGTCCTACAATGAGCAGTTCTTC. Translated: CASSIPSGRVSYNEQFF.

V and J are TRBV14 and TRBJ1-1; D possibly corresponds to TRBD1 (5 bases). The CDR3 length is 13 residues. V lost 1 base, J lost 10 bases, and 13 bases lay in between. The V gene's germline CDR1 is SGHDN and CDR2 FVKESK. DNA for the CDR3: TGTGCCAGCAGCCAAGGTGAAGGGGTAAGAGCTTTCTTT. Its translation is CASSQGEGVRAFF.

The chain is built from TRBV6-5 and TRBJ1-2, with TRBD1 matching over 9 bases. Looked up from germline, CDR1 is MNHEY and CDR2 is SVGAGI. The ends lost 6 bases at V and 4 bases at J; junction bases unmatched: 9. There are 15 residues in the CDR3. CDR3 nucleotides: TGTGCCAGCAGCCATGTACAGGGGGCTGGCTATGGCTACACCTTC. As protein: CASSHVQGAGYGYTF.

This clone has a handful of counts. Distinct nucleotide sequences in the sample also encode this CDR3. J is TRBJ2-1 and V is TRBV5-4; D gene ambiguous. CDR1 is SGHNT and CDR2 is YYREEE in the germline V gene (reference sequence). This CDR3 contains 11 residues. Trimming removed 1 base at V and 9 bases at J, with 5 bases between. In nucleotides, the CDR3 is TGTGCCAGCAGCTTGTTTAGTGAGCAGTTCTTC. Residues: CASSLFSEQFF.